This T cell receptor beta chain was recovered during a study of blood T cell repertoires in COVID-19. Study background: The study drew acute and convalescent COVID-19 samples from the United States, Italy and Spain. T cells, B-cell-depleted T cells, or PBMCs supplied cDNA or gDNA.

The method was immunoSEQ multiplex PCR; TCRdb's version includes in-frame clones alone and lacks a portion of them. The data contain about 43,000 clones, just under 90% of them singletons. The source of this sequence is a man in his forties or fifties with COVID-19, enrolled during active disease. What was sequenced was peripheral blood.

CDR3 amino acids: CASSKGAGTEAFF. The CDR3, as DNA: TGCGCCAGCAGCAAGGGGGCAGGAACTGAAGCTTTCTTT. This chain links TRBV5-1 with TRBJ1-1; 7 bases line up with TRBD1. Germline CDR1 and CDR2: SGHRS and YFSETQ. The CDR3 is 13 amino acids. V was clipped by 4 bases and J by 5 bases; unmatched bases: 5.